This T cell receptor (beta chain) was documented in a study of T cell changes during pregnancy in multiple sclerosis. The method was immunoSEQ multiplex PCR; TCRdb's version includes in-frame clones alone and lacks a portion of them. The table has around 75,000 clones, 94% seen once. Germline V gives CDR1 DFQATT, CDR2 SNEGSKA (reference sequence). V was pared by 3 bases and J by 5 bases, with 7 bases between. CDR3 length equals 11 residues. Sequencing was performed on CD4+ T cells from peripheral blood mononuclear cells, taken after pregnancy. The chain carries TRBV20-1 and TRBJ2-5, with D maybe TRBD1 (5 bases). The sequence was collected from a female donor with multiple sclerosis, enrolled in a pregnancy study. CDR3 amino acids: CSARGQETQYF. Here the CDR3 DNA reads TGCAGTGCTAGGGGGCAGGAGACCCAGTACTTC.